This entry lists 29 T cell receptor beta chains sequenced from one sample in a study of PD-1 blockade in classical Hodgkin lymphoma. The assay was immunoSEQ multiplex PCR, and TCRdb's table has in-frame clones only and misses some. Here the sample spans tens of thousands of clones, under 90% being singletons. Brentuximab vedotin exposure varied among the patients, all of whom had relapsed after autologous stem cell transplantation. The material sequenced was peripheral blood mononuclear cells (PBMCs), taken at baseline. The receptors stem from a human donor with classical Hodgkin lymphoma.

The chain recombines TRBV27 with TRBJ2-1; 7 nucleotides line up with TRBD2. The CDR3 spans 14 residues. Germline CDR1 MNHEY, CDR2 SMNVEV (reference sequence). V lost 6 bases, J lost 2 bases, and 4 bases stayed unmatched. The CDR3 region has the DNA TGTGCCAGCAGCGACGGGACTACCTACAATGAGCAGTTCTTC. Amino acid sequence: CASSDGTTYNEQFF.

The chain employs TRBV18 and TRBJ2-7, with no clear D. The CDR3 totals 12 residues. V lost 6 bases and J 5 bases, leaving 11 bases between the germline ends. Germline V lookup: CDR1 KGHSH, CDR2 LQKENI. CDR3 in DNA: TGTGCCAGCTCGCTGGGGTTCAACGAGCAGTACTTC. Residues: CASSLGFNEQYF.

This chain connects TRBV9 to TRBJ2-5; 10 nucleotides align to TRBD2. The V segment lost 4 bases and the J segment 1 base; nucleotides outside the gene matches: 10. This CDR3 spans 17 amino acids. Germline CDR1 reads SGDLS; CDR2 reads YYNGEE. CDR3 sequence reads: CASSPSLAGALQETQYF. CDR3 coding DNA: TGTGCCAGCAGCCCGAGCCTAGCGGGAGCTCTCCAAGAGACCCAGTACTTC. Together with reference TRBV9 and TRBJ2-5, the CDR3 gives the full variable domain: DSGVTQTPKHLITATGQRVTLRCSPRSGDLSVYWYQQSLDQGLQFLIQYYNGEERAKGNILERFSAQQFPDLHSELNLSSLELGDSALYFCASSPSLAGALQETQYFGPGTRLLVL.

J is TRBJ2-5 and V is TRBV5-8; 8 nucleotides line up with TRBD1. The V gene end was trimmed by 0 bases and the J gene end by 0 bases; junction bases not matched to a gene: 7. The CDR3 length is 17 residues. The germline gives CDR1 SGHTS, CDR2 YDEGEE. CDR3 region: CASSLGSGGEYQETQYF. CDR3 coding DNA: TGTGCCAGCAGCTTGGGGTCAGGGGGCGAGTACCAAGAGACCCAGTACTTC.

The chain employs TRBV23-1 and TRBJ2-3; 11 nucleotides align to TRBD2. TRBV23-1 is reported as an ORF; its role is uncertain. Losses at the gene ends were 8 bases for V and 3 bases for J; bases not matched to a gene: 7. This CDR3 comprises 15 residues. The CDR3 DNA is TGCGCCAGCGGGGGACTAGCGGTTCCTACAGATACGCAGTATTTT. It codes for CASGGLAVPTDTQYF.

This clone appeared once. The chain couples TRBV5-1 to TRBJ2-3; D is tentatively TRBD1 or TRBD2 (5 bases each). V gave up 0 bases and J gave up 5 bases, with 7 bases separating them. Germline CDR1 and CDR2: SGHRS and YFSETQ. CDR3 size: 13 residues. CDR3 amino acids: CASSLGGEDTQYF. CDR3 nucleotides: TGCGCCAGCAGCTTGGGAGGGGAAGATACGCAGTATTTT. Full variable domain (rest looked up from reference TRBV5-1 and TRBJ2-3): KAGVTQTPRYLIKTRGQQVTLSCSPISGHRSVSWYQQTPGQGLQFLFEYFSETQRNKGNFPGRFSGRQFSNSRSEMNVSTLELGDSALYLCASSLGGEDTQYFGPGTRLTVL.

This rearrangement joins TRBV15 to TRBJ1-1, with TRBD1 matching over 7 bases. Trimming removed 6 bases from V and 5 bases from J; junction bases left unmatched: 9. The CDR3 spans 14 residues. Germline values: CDR1 LNHNV, CDR2 YYDKDF (reference sequence). The CDR3 loop reads CATSQGTGETEAFF. The CDR3 nucleotides read TGTGCCACCAGTCAAGGTACAGGGGAAACTGAAGCTTTCTTT.

The rearrangement joins TRBV2 to TRBJ1-5; a weak D match, TRBD1 (5 bases). In germline, CDR1 is SNHLY, CDR2 FYNNEI. V gave up 1 base and J gave up 4 bases, with 8 bases separating them. The CDR3 is made up of 14 amino acids. CDR3 in amino acids: CASSEVYRNQPQHF. In DNA, the CDR3 is TGTGCCAGCAGTGAAGTATACAGGAATCAGCCCCAGCATTTT.

The rearrangement uses TRBV5-1 and TRBJ1-2, with D tentatively TRBD1 (6 bases). CDR3 size: 13 residues. Trimming removed 4 bases at V and 7 bases at J, with 14 bases between. The germline V gene encodes CDR1 SGHRS and CDR2 YFSETQ. The CDR3 region has the DNA TGCGCCAGCAGCCCGGCGGGGGGCGGTGGCTACACCTTC. Residues: CASSPAGGGGYTF.

The rearrangement uses TRBV18 and TRBJ2-1; no clear D. V lost 0 bases and J 0 bases, leaving 12 bases between the germline ends. Germline V gives CDR1 KGHSH, CDR2 LQKENI. The CDR3 contains 17 residues. This CDR3 is CASSPPNGKSSYNEQFF. CDR3 in DNA: TGTGCCAGCTCACCACCGAATGGTAAAAGCTCCTACAATGAGCAGTTCTTC.

The chain recombines TRBV5-1 with TRBJ2-2; possibly TRBD1 or TRBD2 for D (5 bases each). The germline V and J ends were trimmed by 1 base and 3 bases, with 10 bases remaining between them. Germline V CDR1 and CDR2: SGHRS, YFSETQ. There are 15 residues in the CDR3. The CDR3 sequence: CASSLSGRDTGELFF. For the CDR3, the DNA is TGCGCCAGCAGCTTGAGCGGCAGGGACACCGGGGAGCTGTTTTTT.

The chain employs TRBV7-9 and TRBJ1-1; D remains unclear. The germline V and J ends were trimmed by 1 base and 3 bases, with 6 bases remaining between them. This CDR3 spans 13 amino acids. Germline loops: CDR1 SEHNR, CDR2 FQNEAQ (reference sequence). The CDR3 protein is CASSLGLYTEAFF. CDR3 in DNA: TGTGCCAGCAGCTTAGGGTTGTACACTGAAGCTTTCTTT.

This chain uses TRBV28 with TRBJ1-2; perhaps TRBD1 as D (5 bases). CDR1 and CDR2 (germline): MDHEN, SYDVKM. The CDR3 extends over 15 amino acids. Trimming left V 5 bases short and J 4 bases short, with 17 bases between. CDR3 coding DNA: TGTGCCAGCAGTGATCCGGGACCCGGGGGCTATGGCTACACCTTC. It yields the protein CASSDPGPGGYGYTF.

V and J are TRBV15 and TRBJ2-3; possibly TRBD2 for D (5 bases). The germline V gene encodes CDR1 LNHNV and CDR2 YYDKDF (reference sequence). There are 13 residues in the CDR3. V was trimmed by 3 bases and J by 6 bases, leaving 10 bases between them. CDR3 in DNA: TGTGCCACCAGCAGGGAGCGGTCGGATACGCAGTATTTT. Translated: CATSRERSDTQYF.

V is TRBV4-1 and J is TRBJ2-3, with TRBD2 matching over 13 bases. This CDR3 region has 16 residues. From germline, CDR1 is MGHRA and CDR2 YSYEKL. The junction had 5 bases not matched to a gene; V was cut back by 4 bases and J by 4 bases. As DNA, the CDR3 is TGCGCCAGCAGCCCCTGGACTAGCGGGAGCGCAGATACGCAGTATTTT. It is translated as CASSPWTSGSADTQYF.

This clone was found once. This rearrangement joins TRBV14 to TRBJ1-4; D might be TRBD1 (6 bases). The CDR3 runs to 15 residues. V lost 3 bases and J lost 6, with 14 bases in between. The germline gives CDR1 SGHDN, CDR2 FVKESK. Here the CDR3 DNA reads TGTGCCAGCAGCCAGAATCGGGGGCAATATGAAAAACTGTTTTTT. Translated: CASSQNRGQYEKLFF. The variable domain in full, completed from reference TRBV14 and TRBJ1-4, reads EAGVTQFPSHSVIEKGQTVTLRCDPISGHDNLYWYRRVMGKEIKFLLHFVKESKQDESGMPNNRFLAERTGGTYSTLKVQPAELEDSGVYFCASSQNRGQYEKLFFGSGTQLSVL.

The chain uses TRBV5-6 and TRBJ2-5, with TRBD1 matching over 9 bases. The J segment lost 1 base and the V segment lost 5 bases, leaving 3 bases of the junction unmatched. Germline V gene sequence: CDR1 SGHDT, CDR2 YYEEEE. The CDR3 runs to 14 residues. The CDR3 DNA reads TGTGCCAGCAGTCACAGGGGGCGCCAAGAGACCCAGTACTTC. Encoded protein: CASSHRGRQETQYF.

The V and J genes are TRBV23-1 and TRBJ1-4; D remains ambiguous. TRBV23-1 is placed among ORFs of uncertain function. The CDR3 is made up of 14 amino acids. Trimming removed 0 bases at V and 12 bases at J, with 14 bases between. The DNA of the CDR3 is TGCGCCAGCAGTCAATCAAAAGAGAGGAGGGAACTGTTTTTT. Translation gives CASSQSKERRELFF.

V gene TRBV5-6 combines with J gene TRBJ2-7; D not certain. Germline assignment: CDR1 SGHDT and CDR2 YYEEEE. This CDR3 is 12 amino acids long. With 2 bases removed from V and 3 bases from J, the gap between germline ends came to 6 bases. In nucleotides, the CDR3 is TGTGCCAGCAGCTTAACGGACTACGAGCAGTACTTC. Protein: CASSLTDYEQYF.

V is TRBV6-5 and J is TRBJ2-7; D is unresolved. Germline V lookup: CDR1 MNHEY, CDR2 SVGAGI. The CDR3 is 15 amino acids. Trimming pared 2 bases from V and 2 bases from J, leaving 13 bases between. As DNA, the CDR3 is TGTGCCAGCAGTTACGTTGGCCGTCCTACCTACGAGCAGTACTTC. Translation gives CASSYVGRPTYEQYF.

The rearrangement uses TRBV7-9 and TRBJ2-7; 8 bases agree with TRBD1. Germline-derived CDR1 and CDR2 are SEHNR and FQNEAQ (reference sequence). This CDR3 region has 15 residues. The V segment lost 3 bases and the J segment 0 bases; nucleotides outside the gene matches: 4. The CDR3 region is CASSFDRGSSYEQYF. In DNA, the CDR3 is TGTGCCAGCAGCTTCGACAGGGGAAGCTCCTACGAGCAGTACTTC.

V and J are TRBV29-1 and TRBJ1-1, with 7 bases aligning to TRBD1. Trimming took 5 bases from V and 0 from J; bases not matched to a gene: 18. Germline CDR1 reads SQVTM; CDR2 reads ANQGSEA. The CDR3 sequence is 18 residues long. DNA of the CDR3: TGCAGCGTTACCGGGACAGATGACGTACCATTCATGAACACTGAAGCTTTCTTT. Its protein product is CSVTGTDDVPFMNTEAFF.

This clone was detected only a few times. V is TRBV5-4 and J is TRBJ2-7; D gene uncertain. This CDR3 is 12 amino acids long. V lost 1 base and J lost 3, with 5 bases in between. Germline V gene lookup returns CDR1 SGHNT and CDR2 YYREEE (reference sequence). CDR3 protein: CASSLKGYEQYF. The DNA of the CDR3 is TGTGCCAGCAGCTTGAAAGGCTACGAGCAGTACTTC.

V and J are TRBV19 and TRBJ2-5; TRBD1 agrees at 7 bases. Looked up from germline, CDR1 is LNHDA and CDR2 is SQIVND (reference sequence). The CDR3 extends over 15 amino acids. V shed 5 bases and J 2 bases; nucleotides not matched to a gene: 8. In nucleotides, the CDR3 is TGTGCCAGTAGTCAGTACCGGGACAGACAAGAGACCCAGTACTTC. Protein: CASSQYRDRQETQYF.

This clone showed up just a few times. This chain links TRBV7-5 with TRBJ1-4. TRBV7-5 is a documented pseudogene. The CDR3 totals 16 residues. The CDR3 loop reads CVRSPSSGTLDEKLFF. The DNA for the CDR3 is TGTGTCAGAAGCCCTTCTTCCGGGACCCTCGATGAAAAACTGTTTTTT.

On this clone: Germline and junction disagree at one end, which may indicate a read error. The chain links TRBV19 to TRBJ1-1, with D hard to call. The CDR3 contains 11 residues. The V gene's germline CDR1 is LNHDA and CDR2 SQIVND (reference sequence). The CDR3 loop is CASRINTEAFF. CDR3 in DNA: TGTGCCAGTCGTATCAACACTGAAGCTTTCTTT. Drawing the rest from reference TRBV19 and TRBJ1-1, the complete variable domain is DGGITQSPKYLFRKEGQNVTLSCEQNLNHDAMYWYRQDPGQGLRLIYYSQIVNDFQKGDIAEGYSVSREKKESFPLTVTSAQKNPTAFYLCASRINTEAFFGQGTRLTVV.

This clone has more than one count but fewer than ten. The chain employs TRBV4-1 and TRBJ1-3, with 7 bases lining up with TRBD1. V dropped 0 bases and J dropped 4; count of bases not matched to a gene: 3. This CDR3 is 15 amino acids long. Germline values: CDR1 MGHRA, CDR2 YSYEKL. This CDR3 is CASSQDRGWGNTIYF. CDR3 DNA: TGCGCCAGCAGCCAAGACAGGGGGTGGGGAAACACCATATATTTT.

The V call is TRBV6-1, the J call TRBJ1-5, with D possibly being TRBD1 (5 bases). The germline V gene encodes CDR1 MNHNS and CDR2 SASEGT. Trimming removed 2 bases at V and 2 bases at J, with 19 bases between. The CDR3 loop spans 18 amino acids. The CDR3 here is CASSESSPWSGGNQPQHF. In nucleotides, the CDR3 is TGTGCCAGCAGTGAATCCTCACCCTGGTCGGGGGGCAATCAGCCCCAGCATTTT.

The chain combines TRBV6-6 with TRBJ1-5; D perhaps matches TRBD1 (5 bases). The CDR3 is 15 amino acids. Germline V CDR1 and CDR2: MNHNY, SVGAGI (reference sequence). The ends were cut back, 2 bases at V and 8 bases at J, with 16 bases in the middle. The CDR3 is CASSYPGTDKEPQHF. The CDR3 nucleotides read TGTGCCAGCAGTTACCCGGGGACGGATAAAGAGCCCCAGCATTTT.